The entry below describes one T cell receptor beta chain. The CDR3 is 12 amino acids. V dropped 6 bases and J dropped 7 bases, with 12 bases sitting between them. CDR1 and CDR2 (germline): MNHEY, SVGAGI. TCRdb keeps only in-frame clones here, not all; method: immunoSEQ multiplex PCR. The sample lists almost 200,000 clones; around 79% were seen once. This sample is drawn from a study of blood T cell repertoires in COVID-19. V gene TRBV6-5 combines with J gene TRBJ1-2, with D possibly matching TRBD1 (5 bases). The specimen was peripheral blood. The sequence was collected from a woman aged 40-49 years with COVID-19, enrolled during active disease. CDR3 residues: CASRRTGRGYTF. The DNA of the CDR3 is TGTGCCAGCAGAAGAACAGGTCGTGGCTACACCTTC.